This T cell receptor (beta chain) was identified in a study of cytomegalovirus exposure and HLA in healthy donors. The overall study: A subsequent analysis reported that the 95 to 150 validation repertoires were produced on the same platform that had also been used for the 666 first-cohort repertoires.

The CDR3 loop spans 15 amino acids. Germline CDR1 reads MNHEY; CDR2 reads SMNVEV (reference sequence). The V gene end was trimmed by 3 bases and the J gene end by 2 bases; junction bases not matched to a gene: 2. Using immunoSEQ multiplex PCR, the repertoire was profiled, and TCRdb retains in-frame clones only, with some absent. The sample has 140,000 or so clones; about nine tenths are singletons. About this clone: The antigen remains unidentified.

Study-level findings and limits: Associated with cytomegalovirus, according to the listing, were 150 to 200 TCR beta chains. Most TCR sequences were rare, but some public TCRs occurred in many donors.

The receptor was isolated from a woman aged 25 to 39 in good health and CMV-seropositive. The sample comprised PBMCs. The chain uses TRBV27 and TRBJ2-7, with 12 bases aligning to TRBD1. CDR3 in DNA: TGTGCCAGCAGTTTGGGACAGGGGGCCGCCTACGAGCAGTACTTC. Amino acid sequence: CASSLGQGAAYEQYF.